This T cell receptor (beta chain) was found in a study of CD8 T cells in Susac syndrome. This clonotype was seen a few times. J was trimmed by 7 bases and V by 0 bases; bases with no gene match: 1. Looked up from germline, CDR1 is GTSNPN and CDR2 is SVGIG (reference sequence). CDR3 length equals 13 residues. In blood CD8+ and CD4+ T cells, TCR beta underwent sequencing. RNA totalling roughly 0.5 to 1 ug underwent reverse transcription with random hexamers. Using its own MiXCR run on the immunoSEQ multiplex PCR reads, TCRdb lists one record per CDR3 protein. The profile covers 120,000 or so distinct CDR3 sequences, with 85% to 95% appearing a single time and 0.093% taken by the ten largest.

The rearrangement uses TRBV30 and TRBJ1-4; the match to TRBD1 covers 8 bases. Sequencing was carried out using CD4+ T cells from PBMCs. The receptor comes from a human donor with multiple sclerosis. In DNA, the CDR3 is TGTGCCTGGAGTGTACAGGGGGGTGAAAAACTGTTTTTT. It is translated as CAWSVQGGEKLFF.